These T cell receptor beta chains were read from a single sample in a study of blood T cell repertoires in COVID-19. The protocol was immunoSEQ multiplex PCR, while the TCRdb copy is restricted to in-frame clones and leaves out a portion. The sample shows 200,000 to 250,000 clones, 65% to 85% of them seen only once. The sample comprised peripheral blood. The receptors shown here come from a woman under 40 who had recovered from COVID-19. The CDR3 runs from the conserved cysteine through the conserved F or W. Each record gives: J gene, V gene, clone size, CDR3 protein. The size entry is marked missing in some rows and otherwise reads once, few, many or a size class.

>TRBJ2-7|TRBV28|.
CASSRSRLAGAF
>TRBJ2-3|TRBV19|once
CASSSGDTDTQYF
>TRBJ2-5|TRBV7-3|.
CASSGGMVETQYF
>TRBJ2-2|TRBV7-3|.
CASSPLRRTGELFF
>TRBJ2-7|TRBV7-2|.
CASSFAVGSSYEQYF
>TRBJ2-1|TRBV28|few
CASSSWTSDNEQFF
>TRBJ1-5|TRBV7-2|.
CASSQGGQANQPQHF
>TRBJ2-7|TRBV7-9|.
CASSFSAYEQYF
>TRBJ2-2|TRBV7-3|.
CASSLGSSNTGELFF
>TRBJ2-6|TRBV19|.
CASSKEGTAVSGANVLTF
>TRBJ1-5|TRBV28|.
CASTIGTGHQPQHF
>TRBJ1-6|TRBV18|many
CASSLSLTENSPLHF
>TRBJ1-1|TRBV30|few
CAGSSGTVSTNTEAFF
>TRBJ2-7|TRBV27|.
CASSFGVSYEQYF
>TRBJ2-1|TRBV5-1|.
CASSLEWSSYNEQFF
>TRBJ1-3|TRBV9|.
CASSVSGGASSGNTIYF
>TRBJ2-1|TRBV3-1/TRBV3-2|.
CASSLAATYNEQFF
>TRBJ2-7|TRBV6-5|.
CASSRTSRGYEQYF
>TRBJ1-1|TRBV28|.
CASSLWEFLPTEAFF
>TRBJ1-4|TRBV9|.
CASSPDSFTNEKLFF
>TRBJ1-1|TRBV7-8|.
CASSMDRWNTEAFF
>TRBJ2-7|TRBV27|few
CASSLSPSPYNEQYF
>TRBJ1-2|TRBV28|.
CASSLWGQGSGGNYGYTF
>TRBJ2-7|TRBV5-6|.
CASSFDRISDEQYF
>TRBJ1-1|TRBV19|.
CASSIGRTPDTEAFF
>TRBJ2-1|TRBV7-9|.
CASSPSTGSSYNEQFF
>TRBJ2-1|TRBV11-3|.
CASSSLAGTAGEQFF
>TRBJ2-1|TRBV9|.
CASSVLGGTSGNNEQFF
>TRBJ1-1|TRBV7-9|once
CASSLGQGQGTEAFF